A selection of T cell receptor beta chains follows, all from one sample in a study of technical replicates of blood from a few donors. Assay used: immunoSEQ multiplex PCR; TCRdb lists only in-frame clones, some missing. This table has around 69,000 clones, 95% to 97% appearing once. Sequencing was done on a sample of T cells isolated from PBMCs. Receptors were obtained from a human donor in good health. CDR3s include the opening cysteine and the closing phenylalanine or tryptophan. A D gene is named only where the DNA matches it firmly. Not every row has a clone size; where given, it reads once, few, many or a size class.

v_call	d_call	clone_size	j_call	cdr3_aa	cdr3_nt
TRBV30	TRBD1	.	TRBJ1-1	CAWSARQGMNTEAFF	TGTGCCTGGAGTGCCCGACAGGGCATGAACACTGAAGCTTTCTTT
TRBV6-1	.	.	TRBJ2-5	CASTQIGGQETQYF	TGTGCCAGCACACAGATCGGGGGTCAAGAGACCCAGTACTTC
TRBV29-1	TRBD1	.	TRBJ1-1	CSVQTGGGTEAFF	TGCAGCGTTCAGACAGGGGGAGGCACTGAAGCTTTCTTT
TRBV15	TRBD1	.	TRBJ2-1	CATSRHRGRDEQFF	TGTGCCACCAGCAGACACAGGGGGCGCGATGAGCAGTTCTTC
TRBV19	TRBD1	.	TRBJ2-7	CASTTRTGTGFHEQYF	TGTGCCAGTACCACCCGAACGGGGACAGGGTTCCACGAGCAGTACTTC
TRBV5-1	TRBD2	.	TRBJ2-5	CASSREASGVFGETQYF	TGCGCCAGCAGCCGGGAGGCTAGCGGGGTATTTGGAGAGACCCAGTACTTC
TRBV7-9	.	.	TRBJ2-7	CASSRGGYEQYF	TGTGCCAGCAGCAGGGGGGGTTACGAGCAGTACTTC
TRBV7-8	TRBD2	.	TRBJ2-1	CASTRQVGLAGSGEQFF	TGTGCCAGCACCCGCCAGGTGGGACTAGCGGGGTCAGGTGAGCAGTTCTTC
TRBV4-2	.	.	TRBJ1-2	CASSQLTTFRMGGYTF	TGTGCCAGCAGCCAACTTACGACTTTCCGAATGGGTGGCTACACCTTC
TRBV7-9	.	few	TRBJ1-5	CASSLAGSNQPQHF	TGTGCCAGCAGTTTGGCGGGGAGCAATCAGCCCCAGCATTTT
TRBV9	TRBD2	.	TRBJ2-2	CASSHPQGTSGGITNTGELFF	TGTGCCAGCAGCCACCCCCAAGGGACTAGCGGGGGGATAACTAACACCGGGGAGCTGTTTTTT
TRBV5-4	TRBD1	.	TRBJ1-1	CASSSEQGAYGEAFF	TGTGCCAGCAGCTCGGAACAGGGGGCTTATGGTGAAGCTTTCTTT
TRBV5-1	.	.	TRBJ2-7	CASSLGQEPHYEQYF	TGCGCCAGCAGCTTGGGACAGGAGCCCCACTACGAGCAGTACTTC
TRBV15	.	.	TRBJ2-2	CATSSGGTNTGELFF	TGTGCCACCAGTTCAGGGGGGACGAACACCGGGGAGCTGTTTTTT
TRBV5-8	.	.	TRBJ1-1	CASAQRNTEAFF	TGTGCCAGCGCACAGAGGAACACTGAAGCTTTCTTT
TRBV19	TRBD1	.	TRBJ1-2	CASSWGHRGGYTF	TGTGCCAGTAGTTGGGGTCACAGGGGCGGCTACACCTTC
TRBV7-9	.	.	TRBJ2-7	CASSHRESYEQYF	TGTGCCAGCAGCCACAGGGAAAGCTACGAGCAGTACTTC
TRBV27	.	.	TRBJ2-6	CASRTTGANVLTF	TGTGCCAGCCGAACAACTGGGGCCAACGTCCTGACTTTC
TRBV10-2	.	.	TRBJ1-1	CASSAAGGQSAFF	TGCGCCAGCAGTGCAGCGGGGGGGCAATCCGCTTTCTTT
TRBV27	TRBD1	once	TRBJ1-1	CASSLGQGFTEAFF	TGTGCCAGCAGTTTGGGACAGGGGTTCACTGAAGCTTTCTTT
TRBV7-9	.	.	TRBJ1-1	CASSLASSGDTEAFF	TGTGCCAGCAGCTTAGCGTCCAGCGGGGACACTGAAGCTTTCTTT
TRBV11-2	.	.	TRBJ2-7	CASSFDTAYEQYF	TGTGCCAGCAGCTTTGATACGGCCTACGAGCAGTACTTC
TRBV4-1	.	once	TRBJ1-2	CASSRLDSSYGYTF	TGCGCCAGCAGCCGACTCGACAGTTCTTATGGCTACACCTTC
TRBV4-1	.	.	TRBJ1-4	CASSHIAGNEKLFF	TGCGCCAGCAGCCATATCGCGGGGAATGAAAAACTGTTTTTT
TRBV6-5	TRBD2	.	TRBJ2-7	CASSPGRGLAGGGYF	TGTGCCAGCAGTCCGGGCCGAGGACTAGCGGGAGGCGGGTACTTC
TRBV5-4	.	.	TRBJ2-2	CASSKPGQNTGELFF	TGTGCCAGCAGCAAGCCGGGACAGAACACCGGGGAGCTGTTTTTT
TRBV30	.	once	TRBJ2-3	CAWSDGGGGITDTQYF	TGTGCCTGGAGCGACGGGGGTGGCGGGATCACAGATACGCAGTATTTT
TRBV10-3	TRBD1	.	TRBJ2-1	CAISDGDRVTNEQFF	TGTGCCATCAGTGATGGGGACAGGGTAACAAATGAGCAGTTCTTC
TRBV6-6	.	.	TRBJ2-1	CASSLYRVSNYNEQFF	TGTGCCAGCAGTTTGTACAGGGTTTCGAACTACAATGAGCAGTTCTTC
TRBV29-1	.	.	TRBJ2-5	CSVENRQETQYF	TGCAGCGTTGAAAACAGGCAAGAGACCCAGTACTTC
TRBV5-1	TRBD1	.	TRBJ2-1	CASSLTGGNNEQFF	TGCGCCAGCAGCTTGACAGGGGGAAACAATGAGCAGTTCTTC
TRBV11-1	TRBD1	.	TRBJ2-2	CASTLGRTGGTGELFF	TGTGCCAGCACCCTTGGTAGAACAGGGGGAACAGGGGAGCTGTTTTTT
TRBV4-2	.	.	TRBJ2-3	CASRHLRESLDTQYF	TGTGCCAGCAGACACTTACGGGAGTCCCTGGATACGCAGTATTTT
TRBV2	.	once	TRBJ1-3	CASSEEVNRASGNTIYF	TGTGCCAGCAGTGAAGAAGTAAACAGAGCCTCTGGAAACACCATATATTTT
TRBV19	.	.	TRBJ1-5	CASQSELVFQPQHF	TGTGCCAGTCAAAGCGAGCTTGTTTTTCAGCCCCAGCATTTT
TRBV4-1	.	.	TRBJ2-1	CASSQVYNEQFF	TGCGCCAGCAGCCAAGTATACAATGAGCAGTTCTTC
TRBV6-5	TRBD2	.	TRBJ2-1	CASSFVGLASYNEQFF	TGTGCCAGCAGTTTCGTAGGACTAGCGAGCTACAATGAGCAGTTCTTC
TRBV29-1	.	.	TRBJ1-1	CSVASGTDTEAFF	TGCAGCGTTGCGTCGGGGACTGACACTGAAGCTTTCTTT
TRBV4-1	TRBD1	few	TRBJ1-1	CASSQVPGQGSGAFF	TGCGCCAGCAGCCAAGTTCCGGGACAGGGTTCGGGAGCTTTCTTT
TRBV7-2	.	.	TRBJ1-1	CASSLGGGRREAFF	TGTGCCAGCAGCTTAGGGGGAGGGCGGAGGGAAGCTTTCTTT
TRBV28	.	.	TRBJ1-6	CASRDDSVFYNSPLHF	TGTGCCAGCAGGGACGACAGTGTCTTCTATAATTCACCCCTCCACTTT
TRBV27	TRBD2	.	TRBJ2-1	CASSPKRESEFF	TGTGCCAGCAGTCCCAAGCGGGAGTCGGAGTTCTTC
TRBV6-1	TRBD1	once	TRBJ1-1	CASSSTGGLAEAFF	TGTGCCAGCAGTTCCACAGGGGGCTTGGCTGAAGCTTTCTTT
TRBV29-1	TRBD2	.	TRBJ2-3	CSVESGGSTDTQYF	TGCAGCGTTGAGTCGGGAGGAAGCACAGATACGCAGTATTTT
TRBV6-5	TRBD1	.	TRBJ1-5	CASSVSGQDNQPQHF	TGTGCCAGCAGTGTATCGGGACAGGACAATCAGCCCCAGCATTTT
TRBV5-4	.	.	TRBJ2-7	CASSLAGSYEQYF	TGTGCCAGCAGCTTGGCAGGCTCCTACGAGCAGTACTTC
TRBV29-1	TRBD1	.	TRBJ2-7	CSVEGRRRTGTGNFRYEQYF	TGCAGCGTTGAAGGGAGGAGGCGGACCGGGACAGGGAATTTCCGCTACGAGCAGTACTTC
TRBV19	.	.	TRBJ1-2	CASSRRGYGYTF	TGTGCCAGTAGTCGGCGGGGCTATGGCTACACCTTC
TRBV7-7	.	.	TRBJ2-1	CASSPTLALSNEQFF	TGTGCCAGCAGCCCCACACTAGCTCTGTCGAATGAGCAGTTCTTC
TRBV7-7	.	.	TRBJ2-1	CASTTSEGEQFF	TGTGCCAGCACGACTAGTGAGGGTGAGCAGTTCTTC
TRBV29-1	TRBD1	.	TRBJ2-7	CSVGDRGRVYEQYF	TGCAGCGTGGGGGACAGGGGGAGGGTTTACGAGCAGTACTTC